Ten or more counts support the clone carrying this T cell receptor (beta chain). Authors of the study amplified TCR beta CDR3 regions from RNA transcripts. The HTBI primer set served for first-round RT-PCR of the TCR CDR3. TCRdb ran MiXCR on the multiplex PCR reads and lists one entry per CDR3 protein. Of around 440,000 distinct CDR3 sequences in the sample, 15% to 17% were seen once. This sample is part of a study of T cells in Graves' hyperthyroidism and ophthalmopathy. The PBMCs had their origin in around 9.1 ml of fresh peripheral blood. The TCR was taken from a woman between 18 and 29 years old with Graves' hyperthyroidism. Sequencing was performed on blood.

The CDR3 sequence is CASSPPTGQGYEQYF. The CDR3 region has the DNA TGTGCCAGCTCACCACCCACCGGACAGGGGTACGAGCAGTACTTC. The chain has TRBV18 and TRBJ2-7, with 9 bases aligning to TRBD1. Germline V gives CDR1 KGHSH, CDR2 LQKENI. CDR3 length: 15 residues. J lost 4 bases, V lost 0 bases, and 4 bases had no gene match.